Listed here are 20 T cell receptor beta chains from one sample, sequenced in a study of early T cells in non-severe SARS-CoV-2 infection (dated by TCRdb to the early 2020s). The library relied on 5' RACE. This sample was sequenced with a NextSeq 500. The public reads were reprocessed in TCRdb via fastp at Q25 and MiXCR, keeping in-frame beta chains. Merged by CDR3 protein, the rows form single entries marked with the most common genes and DNA. This sample holds about 48,000 distinct CDR3 sequences; approximately 13% were observed only once. Roughly 10% of the sample is taken by the ten largest. The specimen sequenced was whole blood. Receptor source: an adult who was a healthcare worker with PCR-confirmed SARS-CoV-2 infection or an uninfected control (not recorded which).

This clonotype was recorded at least ten times. V and J are TRBV24-1 and TRBJ2-1; a possible D gene is TRBD1 (8 bases). V was shortened by 3 bases and J by 1 base, with 12 bases between the two germline ends. Germline assignment: CDR1 KGHDR and CDR2 SFDVKD. The CDR3 length is 16 residues. The CDR3 here is CATSDDRGGSYNEQFF. The CDR3 nucleotides read TGTGCCACCAGTGATGACAGGGGAGGGTCCTACAATGAGCAGTTCTTC.

Many counts were recorded for this clonotype. This sequence joins TRBV20-1 and TRBJ2-3; the D gene is possibly TRBD2 (6 bases). Germline CDR1 reads DFQATT; CDR2 reads SNEGSKA (reference sequence). Trimming took off 5 bases at V and 3 bases at J, with 18 bases between the two ends. The CDR3 contains 15 residues. As DNA, the CDR3 is TGCAGTGCTGAAACAGCGGGTGCGTTGACAGATACGCAGTATTTT. It translates to CSAETAGALTDTQYF.

The chain links TRBV7-3 to TRBJ2-1, with D possibly being TRBD2 (5 bases). CDR1 is SGHTA and CDR2 is FQGTGA in the germline V gene. The germline V and J ends were trimmed by 3 bases and 8 bases, with 11 bases remaining between them. This CDR3 contains 13 residues. CDR3 DNA sequence: TGTGCCAGCAGCTTCACTAGTCTAGATGAGCAGTTCTTC. Its protein is CASSFTSLDEQFF.

The chain joins TRBV6-5 to TRBJ2-2; the D gene is possibly TRBD1 (6 bases). V was pared by 6 bases and J by 4 bases, with 18 bases between. The CDR3 is 16 residues long. Germline V gene sequence: CDR1 MNHEY, CDR2 SVGAGI. CDR3 in amino acids: CASRRNRDTSTGELFF. The DNA for the CDR3 is TGTGCCAGCAGAAGAAACCGGGACACAAGCACCGGGGAGCTGTTTTTT.

At least ten counts were recorded for this clonotype. The chain is built from TRBV4-1 and TRBJ2-3, with 8 bases fitting TRBD2. The trim removed 1 base at V and 2 bases at J, leaving 8 bases unmatched. Germline loops: CDR1 MGHRA, CDR2 YSYEKL. The CDR3 spans 17 residues. The CDR3 loop is CASSQVPTSANTDTQYF. The CDR3 nucleotides are TGCGCCAGCAGCCAAGTCCCGACTAGCGCCAACACAGATACGCAGTATTTT.

The sample holds many counts of this clonotype. The chain has TRBV6-5 and TRBJ2-7; 8 bases line up with TRBD2. Germline loops: CDR1 MNHEY, CDR2 SVGAGI. The CDR3 loop spans 18 amino acids. V was clipped by 0 bases and J by 5 bases; unmatched bases: 15. Written as DNA, the CDR3 is TGTGCCAGCAGTTACTCAAGACCGCCCAGCGGGAGCCTCCACGAGCAGTACTTC. Protein sequence: CASSYSRPPSGSLHEQYF.

This clonotype has more than one count but fewer than ten. The chain couples TRBV4-1 to TRBJ2-1; 10 bases fit TRBD2. The V gene's germline CDR1 is MGHRA and CDR2 YSYEKL. This CDR3 comprises 17 residues. Trimming took 2 bases from V and 6 from J; bases not matched to a gene: 10. The CDR3 DNA is TGCGCCAGCAGCCAATTGTCTCGGCTAGCGGGAGTCAATGAGCAGTTCTTC. Translation gives CASSQLSRLAGVNEQFF.

This clonotype was found many times. The chain combines TRBV25-1 with TRBJ1-1; D gene uncertain. V was shortened by 11 bases and J by 0 bases, with 13 bases between the two germline ends. Germline V gives CDR1 MGHDK, CDR2 SYGVNS. This CDR3 contains 13 residues. The CDR3 nucleotides are TGTGCCGCGAGAGACCGATTGAACACTGAAGCTTTCTTT. This encodes CAARDRLNTEAFF.

This clonotype was observed a few times. The chain combines TRBV2 with TRBJ2-1; TRBD2 matches 10 bases. This CDR3 comprises 14 residues. With V trimmed by 5 bases and J by 3 bases, 1 base remained unmatched. Looked up from germline, CDR1 is SNHLY and CDR2 is FYNNEI. The CDR3 nucleotides read TGTGCCAGCAGTTCTAGCGGGGGCTACAATGAGCAGTTCTTC. Its protein product is CASSSSGGYNEQFF. The variable domain in full, completed from reference TRBV2 and TRBJ2-1, reads EPEVTQTPSHQVTQMGQEVILRCVPISNHLYFYWYRQILGQKVEFLVSFYNNEISEKSEIFDDQFSVERPDGSNFTLKIRSTKLEDSAMYFCASSSSGGYNEQFFGPGTRLTVL.

The chain has TRBV2 and TRBJ2-5; 9 positions agree with TRBD1. V lost 3 bases and J lost 5; bases outside the gene matches: 7. This CDR3 has 15 amino acids. Germline V gene data show CDR1 as SNHLY and CDR2 as FYNNEI. CDR3: CASSDQDRGIETQYF. In nucleotides, the CDR3 is TGTGCCAGCAGTGACCAGGACAGGGGAATCGAGACCCAGTACTTC. Variable domain in full (rest from reference TRBV2 and TRBJ2-5): EPEVTQTPSHQVTQMGQEVILRCVPISNHLYFYWYRQILGQKVEFLVSFYNNEISEKSEIFDDQFSVERPDGSNFTLKIRSTKLEDSAMYFCASSDQDRGIETQYFGPGTRLLVL.

This clonotype was seen many times. The chain recombines TRBV7-9 with TRBJ2-2; 7 bases line up with TRBD1. Germline V gene sequence: CDR1 SEHNR, CDR2 FQNEAQ (reference sequence). The ends lost 5 bases at V and 5 bases at J; junction bases unmatched: 2. This CDR3 is 13 amino acids long. The CDR3 spells CASSVQGTGELFF. In nucleotides, the CDR3 is TGTGCCAGCAGCGTACAGGGGACCGGGGAGCTGTTTTTT.

This clonotype showed up just a few times. This rearrangement joins TRBV5-8 to TRBJ1-2; D not certain. CDR1 is SGHTS and CDR2 is YDEGEE in the germline V gene. Between the trimmed V and J ends, which lost 0 bases and 6 bases, there was a span of 6 bases. This CDR3 region has 12 residues. CDR3 region: CASSLESNGYTF. The CDR3, as DNA: TGTGCCAGCAGCTTGGAATCGAATGGCTACACCTTC.

This clonotype was picked up many times. The rearrangement links TRBV7-9 to TRBJ1-1, with TRBD1 identical over 9 bases. CDR1 is SEHNR and CDR2 is FQNEAQ in the germline V gene (reference sequence). V lost 11 bases, J lost 1 base, and 8 bases stayed unmatched. The CDR3 spans 14 residues. The CDR3 sequence is CAVDSGQGNTEAFF. The CDR3 bases are TGTGCCGTCGATTCGGGACAGGGGAACACTGAAGCTTTCTTT. Using reference TRBV7-9 and TRBJ1-1 for the parts outside the CDR3, the full variable domain is DTGVSQNPRHKITKRGQNVTFRCDPISEHNRLYWYRQTLGQGPEFLTYFQNEAQLEKSRLLSDRFSAERPKGSFSTLEIQRTEQGDSAMYLCAVDSGQGNTEAFFGQGTRLTVV.

This clonotype was counted a few times. This rearrangement joins TRBV7-3 to TRBJ1-1; D unclear. Trimming shortened V by 5 bases and J by 6 bases, and 13 bases separated the two germline ends. The CDR3 contains 13 residues. Germline CDR1 SGHTA, CDR2 FQGTGA. The CDR3 here is CASSVTISAEAFF. The CDR3 DNA sequence: TGTGCCAGCAGCGTGACAATCTCGGCTGAAGCTTTCTTT.

This clonotype was counted ten times or more. The genes are TRBV20-1 and TRBJ2-3; 11 bases fit TRBD2. The CDR3 runs to 14 residues. With 5 bases clipped from V and 0 bases from J, the junction kept 1 base outside the gene matches. The germline CDR1 and CDR2 sequences are DFQATT and SNEGSKA (reference sequence). CDR3 nucleotide sequence: TGCAGTGCTCGACTAGCGGGAAGCACAGATACGCAGTATTTT. It codes for CSARLAGSTDTQYF.

V and J are TRBV29-1 and TRBJ1-1; no definite D call. V was clipped by 5 bases and J by 8 bases, with 15 bases between them. CDR3 length: 12 residues. In germline, CDR1 is SQVTM, CDR2 ANQGSEA. CDR3: CSVFTWRLEAFF. The CDR3 DNA is TGCAGCGTTTTCACCTGGAGATTGGAAGCTTTCTTT.

This clonotype appeared a few times. This chain connects TRBV27 to TRBJ2-5; D may match TRBD1 or TRBD2 (6 bases each). V was trimmed by 9 bases and J by 7 bases, leaving 18 bases between them. The CDR3 runs 13 residues. CDR1 MNHEY and CDR2 SMNVEV come from the germline V gene (reference sequence). The CDR3 here is CASRSTGTGTQYF. Here the CDR3 DNA reads TGTGCCAGTAGGTCCACAGGGACTGGGACCCAGTACTTC.

Many counts were recorded for this clonotype. This sequence joins TRBV7-9 and TRBJ2-1; D is unresolved. The ends were cut back, 5 bases at V and 5 bases at J, with 13 bases in the middle. Per germline, CDR1 SEHNR and CDR2 FQNEAQ (reference sequence). The CDR3 is made up of 14 amino acids. CDR3 sequence reads: CASSPSWADNEQFF. CDR3 nucleotides: TGTGCCAGCAGCCCCTCGTGGGCCGACAATGAGCAGTTCTTC. Filled out from reference TRBV7-9 and TRBJ2-1, the complete variable domain reads DTGVSQNPRHKITKRGQNVTFRCDPISEHNRLYWYRQTLGQGPEFLTYFQNEAQLEKSRLLSDRFSAERPKGSFSTLEIQRTEQGDSAMYLCASSPSWADNEQFFGPGTRLTVL.

This clonotype occurred many times. The rearrangement links TRBV5-1 to TRBJ1-1; no reliable D call. Germline V gene sequence: CDR1 SGHRS, CDR2 YFSETQ. V was cut by 0 bases and J by 0 bases, with 6 bases left in between. This CDR3 comprises 14 residues. CDR3 sequence: CASSLDAMNTEAFF. CDR3 bases: TGCGCCAGCAGCTTGGATGCCATGAACACTGAAGCTTTCTTT.

This clonotype was seen repeatedly, ten times or more. V usage is TRBV4-1 and J usage is TRBJ2-6; D uncertain. Between the trimmed V and J ends, which lost 6 bases and 1 base, there was a span of 4 bases. The germline CDR1 and CDR2 sequences are MGHRA and YSYEKL. The CDR3 is 13 amino acids. The CDR3 region is CASRLSGANVLTF. CDR3 sequence (DNA): TGCGCCAGCAGGTTATCTGGGGCCAACGTCCTGACTTTC.